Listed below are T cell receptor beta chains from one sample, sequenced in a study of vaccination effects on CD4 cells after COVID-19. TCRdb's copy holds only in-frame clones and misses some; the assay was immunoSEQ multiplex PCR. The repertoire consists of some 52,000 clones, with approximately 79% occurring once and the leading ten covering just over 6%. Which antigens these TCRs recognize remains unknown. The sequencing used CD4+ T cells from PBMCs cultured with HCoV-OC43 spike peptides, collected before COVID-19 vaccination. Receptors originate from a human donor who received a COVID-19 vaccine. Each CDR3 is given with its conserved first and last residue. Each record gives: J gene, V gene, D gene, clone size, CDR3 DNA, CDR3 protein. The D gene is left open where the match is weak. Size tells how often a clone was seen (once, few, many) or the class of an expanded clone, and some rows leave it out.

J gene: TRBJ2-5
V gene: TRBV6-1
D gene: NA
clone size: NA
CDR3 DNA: TGTGCCAGCAGTGAAGCGCGGGGCGTGAGGGAGACCCAGTACTTC
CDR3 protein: CASSEARGVRETQYF

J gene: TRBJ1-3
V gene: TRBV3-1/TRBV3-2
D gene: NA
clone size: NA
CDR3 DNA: TGTGCCAGCAGCCAAGCGGTTATCCGAAACACCATATATTTT
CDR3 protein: CASSQAVIRNTIYF

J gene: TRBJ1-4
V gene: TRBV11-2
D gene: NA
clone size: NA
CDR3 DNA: TGTGCCAGCAGCTTAATCTCCGGCAGACATAATGAAAAACTGTTTTTT
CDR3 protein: CASSLISGRHNEKLFF

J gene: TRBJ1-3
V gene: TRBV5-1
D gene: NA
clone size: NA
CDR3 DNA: TGCGCCAGCAGCTTGGACGGGGGGTCTGGAAACACCATATATTTT
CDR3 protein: CASSLDGGSGNTIYF

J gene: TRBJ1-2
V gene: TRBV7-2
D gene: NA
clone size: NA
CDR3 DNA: TGTGCCAGCAGCTTTAGGACTGAGAACTATGGCTACACCTTC
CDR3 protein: CASSFRTENYGYTF

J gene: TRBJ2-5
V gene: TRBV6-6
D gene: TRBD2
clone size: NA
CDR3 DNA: TGTGCCAGCAGTTTTAGCGGGGGGGTAGAGACCCAGTACTTC
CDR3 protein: CASSFSGGVETQYF

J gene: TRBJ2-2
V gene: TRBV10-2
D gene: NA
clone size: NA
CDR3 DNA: TGCGCCAGCAGCCGGGAGTTCACCGGGGAGCTGTTTTTT
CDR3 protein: CASSREFTGELFF

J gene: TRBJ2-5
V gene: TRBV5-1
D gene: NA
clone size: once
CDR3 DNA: TGCGCCAGCAGCTTAGGTTTTGAGACCCAGTACTTC
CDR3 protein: CASSLGFETQYF

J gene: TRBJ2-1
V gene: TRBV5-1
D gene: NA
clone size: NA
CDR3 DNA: TGCGCCAGCAGCATTGCCACTAGTGCCAATGAGCAGTTCTTC
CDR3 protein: CASSIATSANEQFF

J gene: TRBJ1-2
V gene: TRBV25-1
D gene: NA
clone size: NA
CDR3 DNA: TGTGCCAGCAGTGAAGGTTTTGTGGGCTACACCTTC
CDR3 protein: CASSEGFVGYTF

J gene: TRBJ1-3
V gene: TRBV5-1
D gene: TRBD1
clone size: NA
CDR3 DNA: TGCGCCAGCAGCGAAGGGGGCTCGACCGGAAACACCATATATTTT
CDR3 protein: CASSEGGSTGNTIYF

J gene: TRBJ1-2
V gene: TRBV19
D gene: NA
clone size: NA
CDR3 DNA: TGTGCCAGTAGTACTAACAGCTATGGCTACACCTTC
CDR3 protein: CASSTNSYGYTF

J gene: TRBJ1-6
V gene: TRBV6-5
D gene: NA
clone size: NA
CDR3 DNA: TGTGCCAGCAGTTACGAGGGCAGGGATAATTCACCCCTCCACTTT
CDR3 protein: CASSYEGRDNSPLHF

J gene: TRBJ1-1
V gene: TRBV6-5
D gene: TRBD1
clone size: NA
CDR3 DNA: TGTGCCAGCAGTTACTCGAACAGGGGGCACACTGAAGCTTTCTTT
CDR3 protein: CASSYSNRGHTEAFF

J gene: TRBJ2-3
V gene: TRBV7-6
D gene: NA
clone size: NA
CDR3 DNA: TGTGCCAGCAGCCCTATGGGCGGGCTTAGCACAGATACGCAGTATTTT
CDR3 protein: CASSPMGGLSTDTQYF

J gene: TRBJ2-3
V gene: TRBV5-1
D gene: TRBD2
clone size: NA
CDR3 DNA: TGCGCCAGCGGTTTAGCGGGGGGGGTTACAGATACGCAGTATTTT
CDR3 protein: CASGLAGGVTDTQYF

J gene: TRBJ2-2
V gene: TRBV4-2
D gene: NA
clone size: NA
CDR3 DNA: TGTGCCAGCAGCCAAGTTCGCGGGGGCCAGAACACCGGGGAGCTGTTTTTT
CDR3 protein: CASSQVRGGQNTGELFF